This TCR beta chain appears in the sequencing data of a study of blood T cell repertoires in COVID-19. Study in general: Italy, Spain and the United States were the sources of the convalescent and acute COVID-19 samples.

Under the authors' procedure: Nucleated cell counts were estimated from reference gene primer amplification. Produced via immunoSEQ multiplex PCR; TCRdb's table is partial and in-frame only. V, J and clone size are those of that table, while D and trimming were read from the DNA. This table holds roughly 120,000 clones, approximately 82% found once. Ten or more counts support this clone. Germline assignment: CDR1 SGHNT and CDR2 YYREEE (reference sequence). The CDR3 extends over 13 amino acids. The junction had 2 bases not matched to a gene; V was cut back by 3 bases and J by 5 bases. The chain couples TRBV5-4 to TRBJ1-2, with 9 bases matching TRBD1. Sequenced material: peripheral blood. The TCR sequence derives from a man younger than 45 with acute or convalescent COVID-19. The CDR3 spells CASSSTGGYGYTF. Here the CDR3 DNA reads TGTGCCAGCAGCTCGACAGGGGGTTATGGCTACACCTTC. Full variable domain (outside the CDR3, taken from reference TRBV5-4 and TRBJ1-2): ETGVTQSPTHLIKTRGQQVTLRCSSQSGHNTVSWYQQALGQGPQFIFQYYREEENGRGNFPPRFSGLQFPNYSSELNVNALELDDSALYLCASSSTGGYGYTFGSGTRLTVV.